Each of the 32 T cell receptor beta chains below was sequenced from the same sample in a study of CD8+ T cells in alopecia areata. Extracted RNA was reverse transcribed into cDNA, the sequencing template. Profiled with immunoSEQ multiplex PCR; TCRdb holds only in-frame clones, not every one. Of 180,000 or so clones detected, about 53% appear once; the ten largest clones hold roughly a tenth. As for treatment: oral pan-JAK inhibitor, 5-10 mg twice daily. The sequences come from CD8+ T cells sorted from blood, collected at week 24, from a patient treated with tofacitinib. The receptors shown here come from a human donor with alopecia areata.

This clone was seen a handful of times. The chain employs TRBV7-8 and TRBJ2-5, with a possible D match to TRBD1 (5 bases). The length of the CDR3 is 16 residues. The V end lost 3 bases, the J end lost 0 bases, and 14 bases lay between the germline ends. Germline CDR1 SGHVS, CDR2 FQNEAQ. The CDR3 DNA sequence: TGTGCCAGCAGCTTTGGTTTCTCAGGGTACCAAGAGACCCAGTACTTC. Protein product: CASSFGFSGYQETQYF.

The rearrangement links TRBV4-2 to TRBJ1-2; D is unclear. The V end lost 0 bases, the J end lost 4 bases, and 12 bases lay between the germline ends. The germline V gene has CDR1 LGHNA and CDR2 YNFKEQ. This CDR3 has 15 amino acids. DNA for the CDR3: TGTGCCAGCAGCCAAGATCTGGGTGTGCTCTATGGCTACACCTTC. Residues: CASSQDLGVLYGYTF.

The chain couples TRBV5-6 to TRBJ1-6; no reliable D call. Germline lookup yields CDR1 SGHDT and CDR2 YYEEEE. V lost 7 bases to trimming and J lost 0 bases, with 8 bases between them. This CDR3 contains 14 residues. CDR3 region: CASQYSSYNSPLHF. The CDR3 nucleotides read TGTGCCAGCCAGTACAGCTCCTATAATTCACCCCTCCACTTT.

This chain links TRBV4-1 with TRBJ1-1; D remains ambiguous. Looked up from germline, CDR1 is MGHRA and CDR2 is YSYEKL. With 5 bases removed from V and 1 base from J, the gap between germline ends came to 20 bases. The length of the CDR3 is 17 residues. CDR3 nucleotides: TGCGCCAGCAGCTATGACCAGGTTGGGGTTGCGAACACTGAAGCTTTCTTT. Protein product: CASSYDQVGVANTEAFF.

This clone was counted a single time. The rearrangement uses TRBV4-3 and TRBJ1-6, with D maybe TRBD1 (6 bases). V was cut by 1 base and J by 10 bases, with 14 bases left in between. This CDR3 is 15 amino acids long. Germline V lookup: CDR1 LGHNA, CDR2 YSLEER. The chain's CDR3 is CASSQGQAIGSPLHF. In DNA, the CDR3 is TGCGCCAGCAGCCAAGGACAGGCTATAGGGTCACCCCTCCACTTT.

The V and J genes are TRBV4-1 and TRBJ2-7, with 12 bases lining up with TRBD1. The CDR3 spans 15 residues. J lost 5 bases, V lost 1 base, and 3 bases had no gene match. From germline, CDR1 is MGHRA and CDR2 YSYEKL. The CDR3 DNA follows: TGCGCCAGCAGCCAAGCCGGGACAGGGGGCGACGAGCAGTACTTC. The encoded protein is CASSQAGTGGDEQYF.

This clone was picked up a small number of times. The chain links TRBV6-6 to TRBJ1-1; D remains ambiguous. Trimming took off 0 bases at V and 0 bases at J, with 5 bases between the two ends. Germline V gives CDR1 MNHNY, CDR2 SVGAGI (reference sequence). This CDR3 region has 14 residues. The CDR3, as DNA: TGTGCCAGCAGTTACTCGGCCATGAACACTGAAGCTTTCTTT. Translation: CASSYSAMNTEAFF.

The sample holds one count of this clone. The V gene is TRBV2, the J gene TRBJ2-1; D may be TRBD2 (6 bases). There are 12 residues in the CDR3. The V end lost 2 bases, the J end lost 10 bases, and 9 bases lay between the germline ends. The V gene's germline CDR1 is SNHLY and CDR2 FYNNEI. CDR3: CASSESGREQFF. CDR3 in DNA: TGTGCCAGCAGTGAAAGCGGGCGAGAGCAGTTCTTC. The whole variable domain, filled in from reference TRBV2 and TRBJ2-1, reads EPEVTQTPSHQVTQMGQEVILRCVPISNHLYFYWYRQILGQKVEFLVSFYNNEISEKSEIFDDQFSVERPDGSNFTLKIRSTKLEDSAMYFCASSESGREQFFGPGTRLTVL.

The CDR3 region is CASTLRTEDEEQYF. As DNA, the CDR3 is TGTGCCAGCACCCTTAGGACGGAGGATGAAGAGCAGTACTTC. This rearrangement joins TRBV6-1 to TRBJ2-7, with a possible D match to TRBD2 (5 bases). CDR1 is MNHNS and CDR2 is SASEGT in the germline V gene. This CDR3 is 14 amino acids long. Deletions cut 7 bases from V and 7 bases from J, with 20 bases between.

The CDR3 DNA is TGTGCCAGCAGCTCAGATGGGGGAGCTGATCCCCTCCACTTT. Its translation: CASSSDGGADPLHF. The gene calls are TRBV7-8 and TRBJ1-6; D perhaps matches TRBD1 (5 bases). The CDR3 loop spans 14 amino acids. Germline loops: CDR1 SGHVS, CDR2 FQNEAQ. Trimming shortened V by 4 bases and J by 13 bases, and 17 bases separated the two germline ends.

V is TRBV10-2 and J is TRBJ1-1; D perhaps matches TRBD1 (5 bases). CDR1 and CDR2 from the germline V gene are WSHSY and SAAADI. The CDR3 runs 11 residues. The germline V and J ends were trimmed by 5 bases and 5 bases, with 6 bases remaining between them. As DNA, the CDR3 is TGCGCCAGCAGTTCAGGGACTGAAGCTTTCTTT. Translating gives CASSSGTEAFF.

This chain joins TRBV25-1 and TRBJ2-1; 9 bases line up with TRBD1. The CDR3 has 13 amino acids. V dropped 5 bases and J dropped 7; count of bases not matched to a gene: 3. Germline V gene lookup returns CDR1 MGHDK and CDR2 SYGVNS. The DNA of the CDR3 is TGTGCCAGCAGTATGGGACAGGGAAATGAGCAGTTCTTC. Its protein product is CASSMGQGNEQFF.

The CDR3 DNA follows: TGTGCCAGCAGTCGACCCTACAATGAGCAGTTCTTC. Protein product: CASSRPYNEQFF. The V gene is TRBV6-5, the J gene TRBJ2-1; D is ambiguous. Germline V gene sequence: CDR1 MNHEY, CDR2 SVGAGI. The CDR3 runs to 12 residues. Trimming took 5 bases from V and 2 from J, leaving 4 bases between them.

The chain links TRBV27 to TRBJ1-2, with 9 positions matching TRBD1. The V and J ends lost 4 bases and 4 bases, in that order; junction bases with no gene match: 7. Germline lookup yields CDR1 MNHEY and CDR2 SMNVEV (reference sequence). The CDR3 is made up of 15 amino acids. CDR3 protein: CASSSRQGEGYGYTF. CDR3 sequence (DNA): TGTGCCAGCAGTTCTCGACAGGGGGAAGGCTATGGCTACACCTTC.

The genes are TRBV15 and TRBJ2-1, with 9 bases aligning to TRBD2. V was clipped by 5 bases and J by 4 bases; unmatched bases: 9. In germline, CDR1 is LNHNV, CDR2 YYDKDF (reference sequence). The CDR3 consists of 16 residues. CDR3 region: CATSGSAGGRYNEQFF. For the CDR3, the DNA is TGTGCCACCAGCGGTTCAGCGGGGGGAAGGTACAATGAGCAGTTCTTC.

The rearrangement joins TRBV2 to TRBJ2-3; no clear D gene. The CDR3 totals 14 residues. Germline loops: CDR1 SNHLY, CDR2 FYNNEI. Deletions cut 2 bases from V and 2 bases from J, with 8 bases between. For the CDR3, the DNA is TGTGCCAGCAGTGAATGGACCAACACAGATACGCAGTATTTT. Translated, it gives CASSEWTNTDTQYF.

The CDR3 protein is CASSLYSPNTEAFF. DNA of the CDR3: TGCGCCAGCAGCTTGTACAGTCCGAACACTGAAGCTTTCTTT. The genes are TRBV5-1 and TRBJ1-1; D gene unclear. The ends were cut back, 1 base at V and 1 base at J, with 8 bases in the middle. CDR1 and CDR2 (germline): SGHRS, YFSETQ. The CDR3 sequence is 14 residues long.

J is TRBJ1-2 and V is TRBV29-1, with a tentative D call TRBD1 (5 bases). Germline V gene lookup returns CDR1 SQVTM and CDR2 ANQGSEA. Trimming removed 5 bases at V and 3 bases at J, with 7 bases between. This CDR3 region has 11 residues. CDR3 loop: CSVPGYYGYTF. The CDR3 DNA follows: TGCAGCGTTCCAGGGTACTATGGCTACACCTTC. The full variable domain, rest sourced from reference TRBV29-1 and TRBJ1-2, is SAVISQKPSRDICQRGTSLTIQCQVDSQVTMMFWYRQQPGQSLTLIATANQGSEATYESGFVIDKFPISRPNLTFSTLTVSNMSPEDSSIYLCSVPGYYGYTFGSGTRLTVV.

The chain uses TRBV7-9 and TRBJ2-1; no definite D call. There are 13 residues in the CDR3. V dropped 6 bases and J dropped 5 bases, with 11 bases sitting between them. The germline gives CDR1 SEHNR, CDR2 FQNEAQ (reference sequence). The chain's CDR3 is CASRHDRDNEQFF. The CDR3 DNA sequence: TGTGCCAGCAGACACGACCGAGACAATGAGCAGTTCTTC. Drawing the rest from reference TRBV7-9 and TRBJ2-1, the complete variable domain is DTGVSQNPRHKITKRGQNVTFRCDPISEHNRLYWYRQTLGQGPEFLTYFQNEAQLEKSRLLSDRFSAERPKGSFSTLEIQRTEQGDSAMYLCASRHDRDNEQFFGPGTRLTVL.

This clone was picked up a small number of times. The chain recombines TRBV11-2 with TRBJ2-1, with TRBD2 identical over 8 bases. Losses at the gene ends were 5 bases for V and 3 bases for J; bases not matched to a gene: 12. CDR3 length equals 17 residues. Germline values: CDR1 SGHAT, CDR2 FQNNGV. The CDR3 region is CASSALSGTRDYNEQFF. As DNA, the CDR3 is TGTGCCAGCAGCGCCCTATCCGGGACTAGGGACTACAATGAGCAGTTCTTC. Full variable domain (rest looked up from reference TRBV11-2 and TRBJ2-1): EAGVAQSPRYKIIEKRQSVAFWCNPISGHATLYWYQQILGQGPKLLIQFQNNGVVDDSQLPKDRFSAERLKGVDSTLKIQPAKLEDSAVYLCASSALSGTRDYNEQFFGPGTRLTVL.

The V gene is TRBV6-8, the J gene TRBJ2-1, with TRBD1 matching over 8 bases. J gave up 7 bases and V 6 bases, and 5 bases lay outside the gene matches. This CDR3 is 13 amino acids long. Germline V gene sequence: CDR1 MNHGY, CDR2 SAAAGT. CDR3 loop: CASRSGTGNEQFF. The CDR3, as DNA: TGTGCCAGCAGATCCGGGACAGGTAATGAGCAGTTCTTC.

This clone was counted only a few times. J is TRBJ2-3 and V is TRBV5-4; 9 nucleotides align to TRBD2. Unmatched junction bases numbered 3, after V lost 0 bases and J lost 4 bases. CDR3 length: 15 residues. Germline V gene sequence: CDR1 SGHNT, CDR2 YYREEE (reference sequence). The CDR3 DNA sequence: TGTGCCAGCAGCTTGGCGGCGGGGGGGGCAGATACGCAGTATTTT. Translating gives CASSLAAGGADTQYF. Supplemented by reference TRBV5-4 and TRBJ2-3, the full variable domain reads ETGVTQSPTHLIKTRGQQVTLRCSSQSGHNTVSWYQQALGQGPQFIFQYYREEENGRGNFPPRFSGLQFPNYSSELNVNALELDDSALYLCASSLAAGGADTQYFGPGTRLTVL.

V gene TRBV7-6 combines with J gene TRBJ2-2; possibly TRBD2 for D (6 bases). This CDR3 is 15 amino acids long. V was trimmed by 4 bases and J by 1 base, leaving 10 bases between them. In germline, CDR1 is SGHVS, CDR2 FNYEAQ. DNA of the CDR3: TGTGCCAGCAGCTCGACTAGTGGGAACACCGGGGAGCTGTTTTTT. Amino acid sequence: CASSSTSGNTGELFF.

This clone occurred a few times. CDR3 in DNA: TGCGCCAGCAGCTCGGTAGCGGGGGGCCCTATCGGAAATGAGCAGTTCTTC. Protein sequence: CASSSVAGGPIGNEQFF. This chain joins TRBV5-1 and TRBJ2-1, with 10 bases lining up with TRBD2. This CDR3 has 17 residues. Losses at the gene ends were 3 bases for V and 7 bases for J; bases not matched to a gene: 13. Germline assignment: CDR1 SGHRS and CDR2 YFSETQ.

This clone was observed a handful of times. Other nucleotide sequences from this sample produce the same CDR3. This chain joins TRBV5-4 and TRBJ1-5; D uncertain. V lost 0 bases, J lost 5 bases, and 9 bases lay in between. Per the germline V gene, CDR1 is SGHNT and CDR2 is YYREEE (reference sequence). The CDR3 length is 14 residues. In DNA, the CDR3 is TGTGCCAGCAGCTTGGCGGCGAAATATCAGCCCCAGCATTTT. This codes for CASSLAAKYQPQHF.

J is TRBJ2-6 and V is TRBV13, with D tentatively TRBD1 (6 bases). The germline V gene has CDR1 PRHDT and CDR2 FYEKMQ (reference sequence). V shed 6 bases and J shed 0 bases, with 9 bases lying between them. The CDR3 has 15 amino acids. CDR3 sequence: CASREGGSGANVLTF. CDR3 sequence (DNA): TGTGCCAGCAGAGAAGGGGGCTCTGGGGCCAACGTCCTGACTTTC.

This clone was observed a handful of times. J is TRBJ2-1 and V is TRBV6-1; the match to TRBD1 covers 9 bases. There are 16 residues in the CDR3. V lost 2 bases, J lost 5 bases, and 7 bases stayed unmatched. The germline V gene encodes CDR1 MNHNS and CDR2 SASEGT. The CDR3 coding sequence is TGTGCCAGCAGTGAAACGGGGACAGGGCTTAACAATGAGCAGTTCTTC. Its translation: CASSETGTGLNNEQFF.

The genes are TRBV19 and TRBJ1-2; unclear D gene. Germline V lookup: CDR1 LNHDA, CDR2 SQIVND (reference sequence). This CDR3 comprises 11 residues. The V end lost 5 bases, the J end lost 5 bases, and 6 bases lay between the germline ends. For the CDR3, the DNA is TGTGCCAGTAGTGTTCCGTATGGCTACACCTTC. Amino acid sequence: CASSVPYGYTF.

This clone was observed a handful of times. The gene calls are TRBV12-5 and TRBJ2-7; D may be TRBD1 (6 bases). Germline V gene lookup returns CDR1 LGHNT and CDR2 FRNRAP. The CDR3 sequence is 13 residues long. The germline V and J ends were trimmed by 9 bases and 2 bases, with 14 bases remaining between them. The CDR3 spells CASTTGSAYEQYF. The CDR3 DNA reads TGTGCTAGCACAACAGGGAGCGCCTACGAGCAGTACTTC.

The chain employs TRBV7-8 and TRBJ2-2; 7 bases line up with TRBD1. The CDR3 runs 13 residues. Germline loops: CDR1 SGHVS, CDR2 FQNEAQ. After removal of 4 bases from V and 10 bases from J, the junction contained 6 bases not matched to a gene. CDR3 amino acids: CASSSGQLLELFF. The CDR3 DNA follows: TGTGCCAGCAGCTCGGGACAGCTCTTGGAGCTGTTTTTT.

This clone was detected a few times. The chain is built from TRBV19 and TRBJ1-2, with no clear D. This CDR3 region has 12 residues. V lost 7 bases to trimming and J lost 6 bases, with 12 bases between them. Germline V gives CDR1 LNHDA, CDR2 SQIVND (reference sequence). CDR3 amino acids: CASNGGKDGYTF. The CDR3 bases are TGTGCCAGTAACGGCGGGAAGGATGGCTACACCTTC.

This clone was seen a handful of times. The rearrangement joins TRBV9 to TRBJ2-5; D unresolved. Germline CDR1 is SGDLS and CDR2 is YYNGEE. The V and J ends lost 0 bases and 5 bases respectively, with 11 bases between them. CDR3 length: 14 amino acids. DNA for the CDR3: TGTGCCAGCAGCGTAGGAGCCAGTACGGAGACCCAGTACTTC. Translation: CASSVGASTETQYF.